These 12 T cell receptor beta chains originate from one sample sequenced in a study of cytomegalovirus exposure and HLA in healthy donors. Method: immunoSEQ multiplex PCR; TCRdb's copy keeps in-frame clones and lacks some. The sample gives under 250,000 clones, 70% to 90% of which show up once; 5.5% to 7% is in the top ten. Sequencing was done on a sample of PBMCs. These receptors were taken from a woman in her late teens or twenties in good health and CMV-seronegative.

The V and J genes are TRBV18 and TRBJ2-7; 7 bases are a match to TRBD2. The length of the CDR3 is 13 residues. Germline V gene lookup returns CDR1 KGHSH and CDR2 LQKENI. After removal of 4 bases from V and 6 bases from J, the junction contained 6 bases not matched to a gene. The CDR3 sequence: CASSQRERAEQYF. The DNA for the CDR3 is TGTGCCAGCTCACAGCGGGAAAGGGCCGAGCAGTACTTC.

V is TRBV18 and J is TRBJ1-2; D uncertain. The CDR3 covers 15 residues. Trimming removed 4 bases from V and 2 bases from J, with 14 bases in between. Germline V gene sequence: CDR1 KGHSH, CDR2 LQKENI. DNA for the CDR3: TGTGCCAGCTCACTAACGGAAAGGATAAACTATGGCTACACCTTC. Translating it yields CASSLTERINYGYTF.

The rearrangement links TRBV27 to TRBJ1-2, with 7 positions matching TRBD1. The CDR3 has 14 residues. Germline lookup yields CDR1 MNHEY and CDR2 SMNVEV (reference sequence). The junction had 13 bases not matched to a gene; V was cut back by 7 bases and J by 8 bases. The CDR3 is CASKSKTGVWGYTF. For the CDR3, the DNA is TGTGCCAGCAAATCAAAAACAGGGGTTTGGGGCTACACCTTC.

This CDR3 reads CASYRDPVRGYTF. CDR3 coding DNA: TGTGCCAGCTACAGGGACCCCGTCCGCGGCTACACCTTC. The V and J genes are TRBV6-5 and TRBJ1-2; maybe TRBD1 (6 bases). Germline assignment: CDR1 MNHEY and CDR2 SVGAGI. V was shortened by 8 bases and J by 8 bases, with 18 bases between the two germline ends. The CDR3 is made up of 13 amino acids.

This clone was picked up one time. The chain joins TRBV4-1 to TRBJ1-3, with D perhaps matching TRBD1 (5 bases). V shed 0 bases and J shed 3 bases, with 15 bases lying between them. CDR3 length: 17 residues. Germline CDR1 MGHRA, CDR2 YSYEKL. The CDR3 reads CASSQDRRGSGGNTIYF. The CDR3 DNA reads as TGCGCCAGCAGCCAAGACCGAAGGGGCAGCGGTGGAAACACCATATATTTT.

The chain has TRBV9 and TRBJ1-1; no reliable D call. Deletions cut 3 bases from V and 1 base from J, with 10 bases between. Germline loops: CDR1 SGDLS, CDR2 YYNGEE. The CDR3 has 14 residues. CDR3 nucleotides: TGTGCCAGCAGCGCCGACGCCCCGAACACTGAAGCTTTCTTT. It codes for CASSADAPNTEAFF. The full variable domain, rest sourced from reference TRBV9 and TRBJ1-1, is DSGVTQTPKHLITATGQRVTLRCSPRSGDLSVYWYQQSLDQGLQFLIQYYNGEERAKGNILERFSAQQFPDLHSELNLSSLELGDSALYFCASSADAPNTEAFFGQGTRLTVV.

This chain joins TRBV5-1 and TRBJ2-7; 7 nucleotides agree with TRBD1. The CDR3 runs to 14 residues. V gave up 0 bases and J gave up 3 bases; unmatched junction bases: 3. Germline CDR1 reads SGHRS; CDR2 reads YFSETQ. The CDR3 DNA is TGCGCCAGCAGCTTGGCCGGACAGGTCTACGAGCAGTACTTC. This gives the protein CASSLAGQVYEQYF. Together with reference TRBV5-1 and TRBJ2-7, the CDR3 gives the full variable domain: KAGVTQTPRYLIKTRGQQVTLSCSPISGHRSVSWYQQTPGQGLQFLFEYFSETQRNKGNFPGRFSGRQFSNSRSEMNVSTLELGDSALYLCASSLAGQVYEQYFGPGTRLTVT.

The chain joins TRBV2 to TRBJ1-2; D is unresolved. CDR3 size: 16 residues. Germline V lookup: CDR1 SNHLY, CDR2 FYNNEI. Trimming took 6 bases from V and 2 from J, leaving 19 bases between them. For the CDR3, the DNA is TGTGCCAGCAGGAAGTGGGCAGCGTGGGTAAACTATGGCTACACCTTC. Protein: CASRKWAAWVNYGYTF. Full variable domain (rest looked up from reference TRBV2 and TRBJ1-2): EPEVTQTPSHQVTQMGQEVILRCVPISNHLYFYWYRQILGQKVEFLVSFYNNEISEKSEIFDDQFSVERPDGSNFTLKIRSTKLEDSAMYFCASRKWAAWVNYGYTFGSGTRLTVV.

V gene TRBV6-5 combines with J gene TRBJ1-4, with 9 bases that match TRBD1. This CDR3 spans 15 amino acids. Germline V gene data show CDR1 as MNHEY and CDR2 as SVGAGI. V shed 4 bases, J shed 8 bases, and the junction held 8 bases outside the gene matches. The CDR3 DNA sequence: TGTGCCAGCAGTTCCCCGGGACAGGGAGAGGAAAAACTGTTTTTT. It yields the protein CASSSPGQGEEKLFF.

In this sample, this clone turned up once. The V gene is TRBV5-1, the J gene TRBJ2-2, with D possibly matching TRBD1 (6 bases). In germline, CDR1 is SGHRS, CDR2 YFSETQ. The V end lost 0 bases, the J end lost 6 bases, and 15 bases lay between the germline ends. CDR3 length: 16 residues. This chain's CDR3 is CASSLGSWGQSGELFF. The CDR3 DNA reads TGCGCCAGCAGCTTGGGGTCCTGGGGGCAATCCGGGGAGCTGTTTTTT.

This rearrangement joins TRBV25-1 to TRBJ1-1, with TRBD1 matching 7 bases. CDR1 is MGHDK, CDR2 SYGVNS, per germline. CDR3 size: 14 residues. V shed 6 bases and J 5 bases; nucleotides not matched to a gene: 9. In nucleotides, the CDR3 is TGTGCCAGCAGAGCTTACAGGGGAGGAACTGAAGCTTTCTTT. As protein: CASRAYRGGTEAFF.

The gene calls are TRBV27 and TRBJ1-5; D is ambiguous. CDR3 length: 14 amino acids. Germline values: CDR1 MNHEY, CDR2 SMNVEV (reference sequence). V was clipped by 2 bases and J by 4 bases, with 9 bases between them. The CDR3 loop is CASSLGRMNQPQHF. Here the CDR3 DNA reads TGTGCCAGCAGTTTAGGACGGATGAATCAGCCCCAGCATTTT.